This T cell receptor beta chain came from a study of shared clonotypes between healthy human individuals. In germline, CDR1 is SNHLY, CDR2 FYNNEI. Trimming removed 7 bases at V and 4 bases at J, with 11 bases between. This CDR3 has 13 residues. Repertoires were generated with immunoSEQ multiplex PCR, while TCRdb's copy carries only in-frame clones and drops some. The sample includes about 470,000 clones, 75% to 85% of them seen just once. The sequencing sample was made of PBMCs. The receptor was isolated from a woman aged 40 to 50 in good health. Some clones in this sample may be carry-over from other donors' samples. J is TRBJ2-1 and V is TRBV2; D is possibly TRBD1 (7 bases). DNA for the CDR3: TGTGCCAGCACGGAGGGACAGTACAATGAGCAGTTCTTC. Translation: CASTEGQYNEQFF.